This entry lists 17 T cell receptor beta chains sequenced from one sample in a study of T cells in lung cancer brain metastases (dated by TCRdb to the late 2010s). The library was obtained by the immunoSEQ multiplex PCR assay. TCRdb took over this immuneACCESS table, retaining in-frame rearrangements with V and J assigned. Such tables are incomplete; in checked studies, under half of the missing clones stem from an unresolved V gene, and the remainder is unexplained. The sample yields 6,500 to 8,000 clones; about nine tenths were counted once. The ten largest clonotypes hold approximately 5% of the sample. The sequenced material came from tumor tissue from the primary lung tumor. This sample's cell subset or site label indicates: primary lung cancer lesion. All receptors come from a man aged 45 to 65 with non-small cell lung cancer.

This chain links TRBV7-9 with TRBJ2-2, with D tentatively TRBD1 (6 bases). CDR3 length: 13 amino acids. Looked up from germline, CDR1 is SEHNR and CDR2 is FQNEAQ (reference sequence). V lost 6 bases, J lost 8 bases, and 13 bases lay in between. CDR3 sequence: CASSRGGTGELFF. As DNA, the CDR3 is TGTGCCAGCAGTCGAGGGGGAACGGGGGAGCTGTTTTTT.

The chain uses TRBV11-2 and TRBJ1-2; D is unclear. CDR1 and CDR2 (germline): SGHAT, FQNNGV. The length of the CDR3 is 12 residues. V gave up 5 bases and J gave up 8 bases, with 12 bases separating them. The DNA of the CDR3 is TGTGCCAGCAGCCTTACCCGGGGAGGCTACACCTTC. Translated: CASSLTRGGYTF.

The chain carries TRBV7-9 and TRBJ2-1, with D maybe TRBD2 (6 bases). The CDR3 spans 12 residues. The germline gives CDR1 SEHNR, CDR2 FQNEAQ (reference sequence). Trimming pared 3 bases from V and 10 bases from J, leaving 10 bases between. The CDR3 nucleotides read TGTGCCAGCAGCTTGACCCGGGGGGAGCAGTTCTTC. This codes for CASSLTRGEQFF.

V usage is TRBV7-2 and J usage is TRBJ1-2; 8 positions agree with TRBD1. CDR1 and CDR2 from the germline V gene are SGHTA and FQGNSA. The CDR3 length is 15 residues. The junction had 9 bases not matched to a gene; V was cut back by 5 bases and J by 4 bases. The CDR3 nucleotides read TGTGCCAGCAGCCCTTGGACAGGGATGTCCTATGGCTACACCTTC. Amino acid sequence: CASSPWTGMSYGYTF. Drawing the rest from reference TRBV7-2 and TRBJ1-2, the complete variable domain is GAGVSQSPSNKVTEKGKDVELRCDPISGHTALYWYRQSLGQGLEFLIYFQGNSAPDKSGLPSDRFSAERTGGSVSTLTIQRTQQEDSAVYLCASSPWTGMSYGYTFGSGTRLTVV.

There are a few counts of this clone. This specimen includes other DNA sequences encoding the same CDR3. This sequence joins TRBV4-2 and TRBJ2-5, with TRBD2 matching over 9 bases. Germline V gene data show CDR1 as LGHNA and CDR2 as YNFKEQ. V was clipped by 0 bases and J by 1 base; unmatched bases: 0. The CDR3 sequence is 15 residues long. CDR3 sequence reads: CASSQERGGQETQYF. Written as DNA, the CDR3 is TGTGCCAGCAGCCAAGAGCGGGGGGGCCAAGAGACCCAGTACTTC.

The gene calls are TRBV11-2 and TRBJ2-7; TRBD2 matches at 7 bases. Germline lookup yields CDR1 SGHAT and CDR2 FQNNGV. V lost 5 bases, J lost 7 bases, and 14 bases stayed unmatched. There are 15 residues in the CDR3. The CDR3 coding sequence is TGTGCCAGCAGCCGGGGGGAGGGCGTCGTTAGGGAGCAGTACTTC. Translating it yields CASSRGEGVVREQYF.

J is TRBJ2-2 and V is TRBV6-1; D not resolved. CDR1 and CDR2 (germline): MNHNS, SASEGT. V dropped 2 bases and J dropped 6 bases, with 10 bases sitting between them. The CDR3 runs 14 residues. The CDR3 coding sequence is TGTGCCAGCAGTGAAAACTTCGAGTCCGGGGAGCTGTTTTTT. Translated, it gives CASSENFESGELFF.

The chain joins TRBV6-1 to TRBJ1-5; D not certain. The CDR3 runs 15 residues. Trimming took 2 bases from V and 3 from J, leaving 11 bases between them. The germline CDR1 and CDR2 sequences are MNHNS and SASEGT. The CDR3 protein is CASSETQLLNQPQHF. DNA for the CDR3: TGTGCCAGCAGTGAAACCCAGCTCCTCAATCAGCCCCAGCATTTT.

The chain carries TRBV7-9 and TRBJ1-6, with D possibly matching TRBD1 (5 bases). V lost 5 bases and J 3 bases, leaving 14 bases between the germline ends. The CDR3 consists of 16 residues. Looked up from germline, CDR1 is SEHNR and CDR2 is FQNEAQ (reference sequence). CDR3 sequence (DNA): TGTGCCAGCAGCCAAGGGGCCGGATTCTATAATTCACCCCTCCACTTT. It is translated as CASSQGAGFYNSPLHF.

The rearrangement joins TRBV11-2 to TRBJ2-7, with D possibly matching TRBD1 (5 bases). The V end lost 4 bases, the J end lost 1 base, and 14 bases lay between the germline ends. The germline gives CDR1 SGHAT, CDR2 FQNNGV. CDR3 size: 15 residues. CDR3 residues: CASSYTPGLSYEQYF. CDR3 DNA sequence: TGTGCCAGCAGCTATACCCCAGGGTTATCCTACGAGCAGTACTTC.

There are a few counts of this clone. This chain connects TRBV6-5 to TRBJ2-7; unclear D gene. CDR1 MNHEY and CDR2 SVGAGI come from the germline V gene. The CDR3 has 15 amino acids. The V gene lost 0 bases and the J gene lost 0 bases, with 9 bases spanning the gap. In DNA, the CDR3 is TGTGCCAGCAGTTACTCAACAGTTTCCTCCTACGAGCAGTACTTC. This gives the protein CASSYSTVSSYEQYF.

This chain uses TRBV6-5 with TRBJ1-6; 9 bases map to TRBD1. V lost 9 bases and J lost 6; bases outside the gene matches: 9. CDR3 length equals 15 residues. CDR1 and CDR2 (germline): MNHEY, SVGAGI. The CDR3: CASGIGQGSNSPLHF. The DNA for the CDR3 is TGTGCCAGTGGGATCGGACAGGGGAGTAATTCACCCCTCCACTTT.

The CDR3 loop reads CASRTGTAMNTEAFF. The CDR3 DNA follows: TGTGCCAGCAGGACCGGGACAGCTATGAACACTGAAGCTTTCTTT. The chain carries TRBV6-5 and TRBJ1-1; the match to TRBD1 covers 7 bases. V was pared by 6 bases and J by 0 bases, with 7 bases of the junction left unmatched. This CDR3 contains 15 residues. Germline loops: CDR1 MNHEY, CDR2 SVGAGI.

This clone appeared a few times. The chain combines TRBV30 with TRBJ1-3; D remains unclear. This CDR3 is built from 13 residues. Between the trimmed V and J ends, which lost 1 base and 2 bases, there was a span of 6 bases. The germline gives CDR1 GTSNPN, CDR2 SVGIG (reference sequence). The CDR3 bases are TGTGCCTGGAGTGGCTTTACTGGAAACACCATATATTTT. This sequence encodes CAWSGFTGNTIYF.

This clone was detected once. V is TRBV10-2 and J is TRBJ1-1; TRBD1 matches 8 bases. Unmatched junction bases numbered 5, after V lost 4 bases and J lost 4 bases. Germline CDR1 and CDR2: WSHSY and SAAADI. The length of the CDR3 is 14 residues. The CDR3 DNA reads as TGCGCCAGCAGTGGAACAGGGGGAATCACTGAAGCTTTCTTT. Translated: CASSGTGGITEAFF.

The J gene is TRBJ1-3, the V gene TRBV5-1, with D unresolved. V was pared by 5 bases and J by 2 bases, with 11 bases between. The CDR3 totals 14 residues. Per germline, CDR1 SGHRS and CDR2 YFSETQ. In nucleotides, the CDR3 is TGCGCCAGCAGTAACGGATTGGCTGGAAACACCATATATTTT. This translates into CASSNGLAGNTIYF.

The count of this clone is one. The V and J genes are TRBV5-6 and TRBJ2-2; D gene uncertain. The CDR3 consists of 14 residues. V was shortened by 4 bases and J by 5 bases, with 12 bases between the two germline ends. Germline CDR1 SGHDT, CDR2 YYEEEE. The CDR3 reads CASSLLTWTGELFF. CDR3 nucleotide sequence: TGTGCCAGCAGCCTCTTAACATGGACCGGGGAGCTGTTTTTT.